This TCR beta chain stems from a study of response to subunit inactivated influenza vaccine. Overall study results and limits: It was suggested by the authors that few new T cells are recruited by each seasonal influenza vaccination.

Concerning this clonotype: As yet, its antigen is unknown. It may be a read error: a sequence one base away is much more abundant.

Trimming left V 4 bases short and J 7 bases short, with 23 bases between. The CDR3 has 16 residues. CDR1 and CDR2 (germline): SGHVS, FQNEAQ. Each CDR3 protein gets one entry after TCRdb re-called the RT-PCR reads with MiXCR. The repertoire holds some 190,000 distinct CDR3 sequences, with approximately 15% as singletons. Sequenced here: CD8+ T cells sorted from PBMCs, sampled less than 6 days after vaccination. The J gene is TRBJ2-7, the V gene TRBV7-8; D perhaps matches TRBD2 (6 bases). This TCR was sampled from a man aged 45-65 years who received an inactivated influenza vaccine. The CDR3 DNA reads as TGTGCCAGCAGCTCCGATTTGCGGAGGGCCTTCTTTGAGCAGTACTTC. Amino acid sequence: CASSSDLRRAFFEQYF.